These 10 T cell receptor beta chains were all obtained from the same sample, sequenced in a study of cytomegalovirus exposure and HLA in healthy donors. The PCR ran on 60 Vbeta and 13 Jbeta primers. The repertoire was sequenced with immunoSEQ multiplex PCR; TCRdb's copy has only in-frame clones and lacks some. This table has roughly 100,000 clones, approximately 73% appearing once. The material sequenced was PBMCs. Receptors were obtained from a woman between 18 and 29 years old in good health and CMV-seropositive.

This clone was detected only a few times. In DNA form, the CDR3 reads TGTGCCAGCAGTTACAAGCGATCCGGGGCCAACGTCCTGACTTTC. Translating gives CASSYKRSGANVLTF. The rearrangement joins TRBV6-5 to TRBJ2-6, with no clear D. V shed 2 bases and J shed 4 bases, with 9 bases lying between them. The CDR3 totals 15 residues. Per the germline V gene, CDR1 is MNHEY and CDR2 is SVGAGI.

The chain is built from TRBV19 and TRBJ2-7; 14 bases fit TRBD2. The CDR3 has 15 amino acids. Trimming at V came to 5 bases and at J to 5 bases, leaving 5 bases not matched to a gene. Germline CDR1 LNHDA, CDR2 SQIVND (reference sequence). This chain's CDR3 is CASSVGLAGVNEQYF. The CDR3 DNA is TGTGCCAGTAGTGTGGGACTAGCGGGAGTCAACGAGCAGTACTTC.

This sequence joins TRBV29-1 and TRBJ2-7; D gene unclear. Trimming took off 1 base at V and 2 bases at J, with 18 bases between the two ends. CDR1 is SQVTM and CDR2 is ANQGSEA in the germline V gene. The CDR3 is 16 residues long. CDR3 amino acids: CSVEVPKLTATYEQYF. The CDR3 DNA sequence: TGCAGCGTTGAAGTCCCCAAGTTAACAGCCACCTACGAGCAGTACTTC.

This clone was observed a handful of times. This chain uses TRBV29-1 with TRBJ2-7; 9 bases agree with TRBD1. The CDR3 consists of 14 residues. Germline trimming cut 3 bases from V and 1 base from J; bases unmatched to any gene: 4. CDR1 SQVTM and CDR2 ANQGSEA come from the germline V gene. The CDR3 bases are TGCAGCGTTGAGGGACAGGGCCCTTCCTACGAGCAGTACTTC. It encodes CSVEGQGPSYEQYF.

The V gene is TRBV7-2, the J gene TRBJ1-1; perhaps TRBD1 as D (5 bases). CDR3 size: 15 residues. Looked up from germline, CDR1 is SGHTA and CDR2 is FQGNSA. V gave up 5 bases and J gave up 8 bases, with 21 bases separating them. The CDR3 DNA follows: TGTGCCAGCAGCCTCCTCGGGGGGGGGTTCGGGGAAGCTTTCTTT. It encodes CASSLLGGGFGEAFF.

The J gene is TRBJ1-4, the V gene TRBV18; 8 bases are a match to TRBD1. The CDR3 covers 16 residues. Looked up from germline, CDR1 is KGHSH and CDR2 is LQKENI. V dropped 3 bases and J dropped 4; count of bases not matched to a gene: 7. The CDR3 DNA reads TGTGCCAGCTCACCCACCTGGACAGGGATTAATGAAAAACTGTTTTTT. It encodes CASSPTWTGINEKLFF.

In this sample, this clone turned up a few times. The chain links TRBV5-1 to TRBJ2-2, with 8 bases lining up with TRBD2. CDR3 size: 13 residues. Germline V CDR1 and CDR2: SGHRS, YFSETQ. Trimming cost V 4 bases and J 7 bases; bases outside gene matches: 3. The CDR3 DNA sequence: TGCGCCAGCAGCGTGGGACTAGACGGGGAGCTGTTTTTT. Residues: CASSVGLDGELFF.

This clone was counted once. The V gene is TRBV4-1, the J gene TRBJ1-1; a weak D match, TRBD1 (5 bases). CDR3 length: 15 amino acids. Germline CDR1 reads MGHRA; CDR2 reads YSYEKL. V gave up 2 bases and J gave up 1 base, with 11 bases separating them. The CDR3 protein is CASSQLKGKNTEAFF. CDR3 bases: TGCGCCAGCAGCCAACTAAAGGGGAAGAACACTGAAGCTTTCTTT.

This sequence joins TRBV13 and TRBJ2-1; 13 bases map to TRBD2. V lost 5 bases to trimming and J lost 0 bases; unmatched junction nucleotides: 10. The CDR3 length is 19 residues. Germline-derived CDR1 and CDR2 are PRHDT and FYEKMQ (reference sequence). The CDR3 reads CASSPWGLAGPGSYNEQFF. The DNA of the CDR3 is TGTGCCAGCAGCCCATGGGGACTAGCGGGACCCGGCTCCTACAATGAGCAGTTCTTC.

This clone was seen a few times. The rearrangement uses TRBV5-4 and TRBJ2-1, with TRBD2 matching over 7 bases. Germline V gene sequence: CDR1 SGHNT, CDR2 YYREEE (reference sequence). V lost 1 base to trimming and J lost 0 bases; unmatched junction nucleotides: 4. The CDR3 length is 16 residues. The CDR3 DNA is TGTGCCAGCAGCTTGTGGGAGGGTCGCTCCTACAATGAGCAGTTCTTC. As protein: CASSLWEGRSYNEQFF.